The text below deals with one T cell receptor (beta chain). The target of this receptor is not known. No qualities accompany the bases; no much larger clone lies one base away. Whole blood was collected in K2EDTA tubes by collaborating institutions according to the institutions' own protocols. For TCRbeta analysis, collaborator samples were shipped as frozen whole blood, as isolated PBMCs, or as DNA extracted from either sample type. The sample is drawn from a study of blood T cell repertoires in COVID-19 (TCRdb year 2020). In the study overall: The collaborator samples originated in the United States, Italy and Spain and spanned the acute and convalescent phases of COVID-19. Samples were obtained from the ongoing ImmuneRACE study (first 160 participants) and from over 1,000 subjects provided by 6 global collaborators. The repertoires were made available in a free public database intended to serve as a resource for research on the immune response to SARS-CoV-2. Nearly every sample came with metadata listing a de-identified subject ID, COVID-19 status, age in years and sex. Where available, HLA class I and class II types were obtained from metadata supplied by the sample provider rather than from assay-based typing. Subjects who had been exposed to COVID-19, were actively infected with it, or had recovered from it provided the deeply sampled blood TCRbeta repertoires that made up the dataset. The prospective study material was composed of cDNA or gDNA derived from T cells, B-cell-depleted T cells, or PBMCs.

Its CDR3 holds 13 amino acids, cysteine through phenylalanine. The kept DNA is CDR3 alone, 39 bases in frame from the first base. Trimming accounts for 7 bases at V and 4 bases at J, while the number of junction bases matched to no gene is 4. Per the germline V gene (reference sequence), SEHNR is the CDR1 and FQNEAQ is the CDR2. TCRbeta CDR3 regions were amplified from genomic DNA using the immunoSEQ Assay, a bias-controlled multiplex PCR. The paper's data handling went like this. Within the assay, amplification of reference gene primers was used to estimate how many nucleated cells each sample contained. To quantify the absolute abundance of each unique TCRbeta CDR3 rearrangement, sequence reads were collapsed and filtered. Productive Simpson clonality was computed per sample as the square root of Simpson's diversity index over productive rearrangements. TCRdb mirrors the immuneACCESS table, restricted to in-frame sequences. Some clones are absent from its copies; in checked studies, under half trace to an unresolved V gene, and the reason for the others is unknown. That table furnishes V, J and clone size, whereas the DNA furnished D and trimming. Recorded for this sample are about 100,000 clones; 88% of them occurred a single time. Less than 2.5% of the sample is taken by the ten largest.

Findings and caveats that apply to the study as a whole: How much clinical and demographic metadata was included differed by source and by participant, and the metadata was provided uncurated.

Sequenced: peripheral blood. The chain is assembled from TRBV7-9 and TRBJ2-1, and TRBD2 aligns with 7 junction nucleotides. The sequence came from a human donor in a cohort sampled during active COVID-19. The DNA sequence is given as TGTGCCAGCACTCTCGGGGGGTACAATGAGCAGTTCTTC. Translated, it gives CASTLGGYNEQFF.